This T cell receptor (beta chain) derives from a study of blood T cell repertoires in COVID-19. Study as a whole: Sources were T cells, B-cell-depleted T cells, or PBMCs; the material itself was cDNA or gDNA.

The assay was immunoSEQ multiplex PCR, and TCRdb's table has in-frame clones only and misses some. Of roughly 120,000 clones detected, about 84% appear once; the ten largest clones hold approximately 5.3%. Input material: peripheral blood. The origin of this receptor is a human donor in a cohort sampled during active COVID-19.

The CDR3: CASETLRKQFF. CDR3 in DNA: TGTGCCAGCGAAACTTTACGAAAGCAGTTCTTC. The rearrangement joins TRBV5-5 to TRBJ2-1; D is unclear. The V and J ends lost 7 bases and 11 bases respectively, with 13 bases between them. This CDR3 is built from 11 residues. Germline loops: CDR1 SGHKS, CDR2 YYEKEE (reference sequence).